These 9 T cell receptor beta chains originate from one sample sequenced in a study of cytomegalovirus exposure and HLA in healthy donors. Profiled with immunoSEQ multiplex PCR; TCRdb holds only in-frame clones, not every one. The table includes some 210,000 clones, around 90% detected once. The specimen sequenced was PBMCs. The source of these receptors is a woman under 30 in good health and CMV-seropositive.

The V call is TRBV19, the J call TRBJ1-2, with D unresolved. V shed 3 bases and J shed 4 bases, with 9 bases lying between them. The CDR3 is made up of 13 amino acids. Germline-derived CDR1 and CDR2 are LNHDA and SQIVND (reference sequence). Here the CDR3 reads CASSIPGIYGYTF. For the CDR3, the DNA is TGTGCCAGTAGTATCCCCGGGATCTATGGCTACACCTTC.

The chain joins TRBV7-3 to TRBJ2-6, with 7 bases identical to TRBD1. Germline trimming cut 6 bases from V and 2 bases from J; bases unmatched to any gene: 4. Looked up from germline, CDR1 is SGHTA and CDR2 is FQGTGA. This CDR3 comprises 15 residues. CDR3 DNA: TGTGCCAGCAGAGCTCAGGGGGCTGGGGCCAACGTCCTGACTTTC. It specifies CASRAQGAGANVLTF.

The rearrangement links TRBV28 to TRBJ2-7; no clear D. The CDR3 extends over 11 amino acids. The germline CDR1 and CDR2 sequences are MDHEN and SYDVKM. Trimming pared 5 bases from V and 4 bases from J, leaving 6 bases between. CDR3 sequence: CASSQMYEQYF. CDR3 bases: TGTGCCAGCAGTCAAATGTACGAGCAGTACTTC.

The chain links TRBV18 to TRBJ2-7; the match to TRBD1 covers 11 bases. The CDR3 extends over 15 amino acids. The ends lost 6 bases at V and 3 bases at J; junction bases unmatched: 7. Germline CDR1 is KGHSH and CDR2 is LQKENI. CDR3 sequence: CASSYRDRGNYEQYF. The DNA of the CDR3 is TGTGCCAGCTCGTACCGGGACAGGGGGAACTACGAGCAGTACTTC.

The chain combines TRBV7-7 with TRBJ2-5; D remains unclear. Germline V gene sequence: CDR1 SSHAT, CDR2 FNYEAQ (reference sequence). The V gene lost 0 bases and the J gene lost 2 bases, with 10 bases spanning the gap. The CDR3 loop spans 15 amino acids. CDR3 sequence reads: CASSLAPETQETQYF. The CDR3 DNA reads as TGTGCCAGCAGCTTAGCCCCTGAGACTCAAGAGACCCAGTACTTC.

V and J are TRBV6-5 and TRBJ1-1; no clear D gene. Trimming took 7 bases from V and 4 from J, leaving 16 bases between them. The CDR3 runs 14 residues. Germline loops: CDR1 MNHEY, CDR2 SVGAGI. The CDR3 bases are TGTGCCAGCACCCACGGCAGGCTGGTCACTGAAGCTTTCTTT. This codes for CASTHGRLVTEAFF.

The chain joins TRBV18 to TRBJ2-3; 9 nucleotides align to TRBD2. The CDR3 sequence is 19 residues long. The V and J ends lost 3 bases and 7 bases, in that order; junction bases with no gene match: 20. CDR1 and CDR2 from the germline V gene are KGHSH and LQKENI. The CDR3 spells CASSPIGAGGPSVANTQYF. The CDR3 region has the DNA TGTGCCAGCTCACCCATCGGGGCGGGAGGGCCAAGCGTAGCAAATACGCAGTATTTT. Variable domain in full (rest from reference TRBV18 and TRBJ2-3): NAGVMQNPRHLVRRRGQEARLRCSPMKGHSHVYWYRQLPEEGLKFMVYLQKENIIDESGMPKERFSAEFPKEGPSILRIQQVVRGDSAAYFCASSPIGAGGPSVANTQYFGPGTRLTVL.

This chain uses TRBV11-2 with TRBJ2-5; D may be TRBD2 (6 bases). CDR3 size: 11 residues. V dropped 1 base and J dropped 9 bases, with 6 bases sitting between them. Germline V gene sequence: CDR1 SGHAT, CDR2 FQNNGV. For the CDR3, the DNA is TGTGCCAGCAGCTTAGGGGGGGCCCAGTACTTC. Amino acid sequence: CASSLGGAQYF.

The gene calls are TRBV28 and TRBJ2-1, with TRBD2 as a possible D gene (6 bases). Germline V gene lookup returns CDR1 MDHEN and CDR2 SYDVKM. Trimming removed 6 bases from V and 6 bases from J, with 21 bases in between. There are 16 residues in the CDR3. CDR3 nucleotides: TGTGCCAGCAGCCTCTCCAGCGGGTTGATTGGCAATGAGCAGTTCTTC. As protein: CASSLSSGLIGNEQFF. The full variable domain, rest sourced from reference TRBV28 and TRBJ2-1, is DVKVTQSSRYLVKRTGEKVFLECVQDMDHENMFWYRQDPGLGLRLIYFSYDVKMKEKGDIPEGYSVSREKKERFSLILESASTNQTSMYLCASSLSSGLIGNEQFFGPGTRLTVL.